This TCR beta chain was captured in a study of cytomegalovirus exposure and HLA in healthy donors. PCR used 60 Vbeta primers and 13 Jbeta primers. Profiling relied on immunoSEQ multiplex PCR, and the TCRdb table lists in-frame clones only, not all of them. The repertoire includes fewer than 200,000 clones, more than 80% of them detected once, and approximately 5% sits in the top ten. Whole-study results and caveats: Analysis was performed later, and it showed HLA-associated TCR beta chains to be more clonally expanded than equally common others. In a later analysis, most CMV-associated TCR beta chains appeared HLA-restricted. The study labeled 170 or so TCR beta chains cytomegalovirus-associated.

About this clone itself: The antigen is undetermined.

This clonotype was sampled from a woman between 18 and 29 years old in good health and CMV-seropositive. Sequencing was carried out using PBMCs.

This CDR3 is CASSSAGSVGGELFF. CDR3 DNA: TGTGCCAGCAGCTCCGCGGGGTCGGTGGGCGGGGAGCTGTTTTTT. The chain has TRBV7-2 and TRBJ2-2, with D possibly matching TRBD2 (6 bases). V dropped 4 bases and J dropped 7 bases, with 16 bases sitting between them. The CDR3 loop spans 15 amino acids. The germline V gene has CDR1 SGHTA and CDR2 FQGNSA.